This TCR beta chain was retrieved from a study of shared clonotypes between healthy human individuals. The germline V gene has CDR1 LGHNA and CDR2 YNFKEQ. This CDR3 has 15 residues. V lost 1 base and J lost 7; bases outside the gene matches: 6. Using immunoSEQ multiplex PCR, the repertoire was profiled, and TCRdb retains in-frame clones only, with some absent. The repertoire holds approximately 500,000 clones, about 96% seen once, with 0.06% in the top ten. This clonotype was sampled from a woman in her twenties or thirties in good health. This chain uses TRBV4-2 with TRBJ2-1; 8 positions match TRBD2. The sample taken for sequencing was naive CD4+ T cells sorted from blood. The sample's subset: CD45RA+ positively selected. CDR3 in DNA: TGTGCCAGCAGCCAAGCTACTAGCGGACCGAATGAGCAGTTCTTC. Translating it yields CASSQATSGPNEQFF.